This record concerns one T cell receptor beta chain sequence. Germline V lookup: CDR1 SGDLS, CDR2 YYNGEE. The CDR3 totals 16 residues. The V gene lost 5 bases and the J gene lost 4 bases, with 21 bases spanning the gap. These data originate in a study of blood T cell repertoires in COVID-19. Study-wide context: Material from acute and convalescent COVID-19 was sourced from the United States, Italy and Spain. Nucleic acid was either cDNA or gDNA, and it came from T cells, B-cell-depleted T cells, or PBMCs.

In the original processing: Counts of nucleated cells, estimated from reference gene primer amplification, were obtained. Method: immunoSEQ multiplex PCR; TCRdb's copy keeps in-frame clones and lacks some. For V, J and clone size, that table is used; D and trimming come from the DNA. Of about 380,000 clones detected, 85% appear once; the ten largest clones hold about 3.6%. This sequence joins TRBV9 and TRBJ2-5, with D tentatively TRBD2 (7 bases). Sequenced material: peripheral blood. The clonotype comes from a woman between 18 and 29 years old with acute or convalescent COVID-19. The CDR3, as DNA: TGTGCCAGCAGTACGGGGGCTAGCGGATTCGGAGAGACCCAGTACTTC. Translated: CASSTGASGFGETQYF.